This TCR beta chain was retrieved from a study of blood T cells in healthy people across ages. Findings and limits, study-wide: Higher diversity and more naive CD4+ cells were features of long-lived donors, compared to aged donors. The recorded TCR beta diversity per million T cells decreased in a roughly linear manner with age.

About 10 milliliters of peripheral blood were drawn from each donor into EDTA-treated tubes. The total RNA that was extracted per sample amounted to at least 5 micrograms. Notes on this clonotype: The antigen remains unidentified.

A J-beta primer mix and a sample-barcoded 5' primer were used in a second PCR of roughly 6 to 11 cycles. TCRdb re-analysed the 5' RACE reads in MiXCR, keeping a single row per CDR3 protein. The sample contains about 800,000 distinct CDR3 sequences, roughly 64% of which appear only once. This TCR derives from a man aged 30 to 45 in good health. Sequencing was carried out using blood.

This CDR3 reads CASRTTGSDTQYF. CDR3 nucleotides: TGTGCCAGCAGAACGACAGGGTCAGATACGCAGTATTTT. The chain combines TRBV6-2 or TRBV6-3 with TRBJ2-3, with 7 nucleotides matching TRBD1. The CDR3 is made up of 13 amino acids. The germline V gene encodes CDR1 MNHEY and CDR2 SVGEGT. Losses at the gene ends were 6 bases for V and 4 bases for J; bases not matched to a gene: 4.